The T cell receptor (beta chain) under discussion was sequenced for a study of blood T cells in healthy people across ages. A second PCR of about 7 to 12 cycles used a sample-barcoded 5' primer and a J-beta primer mix. TCRdb re-called the 5' RACE reads through MiXCR, storing one row per CDR3 protein. The sample contains 760,000 or so distinct CDR3 sequences, around a quarter of which appear only once. This sample was also put to use in a study of T cells of mothers and their children.

This TCR was recovered from a boy younger than 18 in good health. Sequencing input: blood.

CDR3 region: CAISDLVGREQYF. The CDR3, as DNA: TGTGCCATCAGTGACTTGGTTGGAAGGGAGCAGTACTTC. The chain employs TRBV10-3 and TRBJ2-7; the D is unclear. The germline V gene encodes CDR1 ENHRY and CDR2 SYGVKD. This CDR3 has 13 amino acids. Trimming took off 3 bases at V and 7 bases at J, with 13 bases between the two ends.